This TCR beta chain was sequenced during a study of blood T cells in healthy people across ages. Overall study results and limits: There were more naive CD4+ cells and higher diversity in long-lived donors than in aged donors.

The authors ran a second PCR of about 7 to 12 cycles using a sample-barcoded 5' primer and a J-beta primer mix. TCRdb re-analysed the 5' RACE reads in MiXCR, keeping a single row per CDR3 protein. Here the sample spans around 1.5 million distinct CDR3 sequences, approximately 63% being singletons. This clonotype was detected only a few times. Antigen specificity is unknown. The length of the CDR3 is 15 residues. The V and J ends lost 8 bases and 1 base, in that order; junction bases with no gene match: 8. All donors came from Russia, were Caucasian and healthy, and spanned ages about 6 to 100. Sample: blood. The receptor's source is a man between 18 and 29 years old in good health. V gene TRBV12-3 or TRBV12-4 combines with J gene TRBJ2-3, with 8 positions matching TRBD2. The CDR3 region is CASSYLAGRTDTQYF. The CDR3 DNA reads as TGTGCCAGCTCGTACCTAGCGGGCCGCACAGATACGCAGTATTTT.